This section outlines one T cell receptor beta chain sequence together with its context. Germline V gives CDR1 LNHDA, CDR2 SQIVND (reference sequence). The CDR3 consists of 15 residues. V was pared by 3 bases and J by 5 bases, with 13 bases between. In the study's own analysis: By means of reference gene primer amplification, nucleated cell counts were estimated. The method was immunoSEQ multiplex PCR; TCRdb's version includes in-frame clones alone and lacks a portion of them. The D gene and trimming were derived from the DNA, and the V and J assignments and clone size from that table. Among roughly 130,000 clones listed, around 76% were seen once. These data are taken from a study of blood T cell repertoires in COVID-19. Study at large: Samples came from the United States, Italy and Spain, spanning acute and convalescent COVID-19. PBMCs, B-cell-depleted T cells, or T cells provided the cDNA or gDNA that made up the material.

This TCR came from a man aged 80 or over with acute or convalescent COVID-19. The rearrangement uses TRBV19 and TRBJ2-2, with D perhaps matching TRBD1 (6 bases). What was sequenced was peripheral blood. For the CDR3, the DNA is TGTGCCAGTAGTATTGTCAGGGGAGAGACCGGGGAGCTGTTTTTT. Translation: CASSIVRGETGELFF.